These 27 T cell receptor beta chains originate from one sample sequenced in a study of CXCR3-negative and CXCR3-positive naive CD8 T cells. UMI-labeled 5' RACE yielded the TRB cDNA libraries. TCRdb reprocessed the 5' RACE reads and keeps a single row for each CDR3 protein, giving no DNA. This repertoire includes 130,000 or so distinct CDR3 sequences. The sequenced sample consisted of naive CXCR3- CD8+ T cells from blood. Subset given: CD45RO-CCR7+CD27+CD95- naive CD8+ T cells lacking CXCR3 (TNR3-). Receptor source: a human donor in good health. Some clones in this sample may be carry-over from other donors' samples.

This sequence joins TRBV29-1 and TRBJ2-7; the D gene TCRdb calls, TRBD2, cannot be checked with no DNA. Germline CDR1 and CDR2: SQVTM and ANQGSEA. The CDR3 contains 13 residues. CDR3 protein: CSVGEGWGYEQYF.

The chain employs TRBV5-1 and TRBJ2-7; lacking DNA, the TRBD2 call made by TCRdb goes unchecked. Looked up from germline, CDR1 is SGHRS and CDR2 is YFSETQ. The CDR3 runs to 15 residues. CDR3 residues: CASSPSVGQGYEQYF.

This chain joins TRBV6-2 or TRBV6-3 and TRBJ2-5; TCRdb names TRBD1, which stays unverified in the absence of DNA. Looked up from germline, CDR1 is MNHEY and CDR2 is SVGEGT. This CDR3 contains 15 residues. The CDR3 region is CASSWVPDPQETQYF.

The genes are TRBV5-6 and TRBJ2-7. This CDR3 region has 12 residues. CDR1 and CDR2 from the germline V gene are SGHDT and YYEEEE. CDR3 region: CASSWNYYEQYF.

This chain joins TRBV7-9 and TRBJ2-5; no DNA is available, so the TRBD2 call from TCRdb remains unchecked. From germline, CDR1 is SEHNR and CDR2 FQNEAQ (reference sequence). The CDR3 covers 16 residues. The CDR3 sequence is CASSFLAGGQQETQYF.

The rearrangement joins TRBV3-1 to TRBJ2-7; the TCRdb call, TRBD2, lacks DNA for checking. Germline V lookup: CDR1 LGHDT, CDR2 YNNKEL (reference sequence). This CDR3 contains 13 residues. The CDR3 sequence: CASSSTSGYEQYF.

This chain uses TRBV7-2 with TRBJ2-1. The germline CDR1 and CDR2 sequences are SGHTA and FQGNSA. The CDR3 runs to 13 residues. This chain's CDR3 is CASSSSPYNEQFF.

J is TRBJ1-6 and V is TRBV5-1; TCRdb names TRBD1, which stays unverified in the absence of DNA. This CDR3 has 16 amino acids. The germline V gene has CDR1 SGHRS and CDR2 YFSETQ. CDR3 residues: CASSLEPQGPNSPLHF. Drawing the rest from reference TRBV5-1 and TRBJ1-6, the complete variable domain is KAGVTQTPRYLIKTRGQQVTLSCSPISGHRSVSWYQQTPGQGLQFLFEYFSETQRNKGNFPGRFSGRQFSNSRSEMNVSTLELGDSALYLCASSLEPQGPNSPLHFGNGTRLTVT.

The chain uses TRBV12-3 or TRBV12-4 and TRBJ1-2; TCRdb's D gene call, TRBD1, goes unchecked for lack of DNA. CDR3 length: 13 residues. CDR3 region: CASSRDREYGYTF.

The gene calls are TRBV2 and TRBJ2-1; the TRBD2 assignment by TCRdb is unverifiable without DNA. Germline CDR1 and CDR2: SNHLY and FYNNEI. The CDR3 length is 14 residues. The CDR3 sequence is CASIIAGAHNEQFF.

This CDR3 is CSVDSQGDYGYTF. This sequence joins TRBV29-1 and TRBJ1-2; TCRdb calls TRBD1, which cannot be checked without DNA. CDR1 SQVTM and CDR2 ANQGSEA come from the germline V gene. The CDR3 runs to 13 residues.

This chain uses TRBV29-1 with TRBJ2-1; without DNA, the TCRdb call of TRBD2 cannot be checked. The CDR3 totals 14 residues. Germline loops: CDR1 SQVTM, CDR2 ANQGSEA. CDR3 residues: CSAKTSGSYNEQFF.

The gene calls are TRBV11-2 and TRBJ2-5. The CDR3 totals 15 residues. Germline V gene lookup returns CDR1 SGHAT and CDR2 FQNNGV. The CDR3: CASSTYRLFEETQYF.

The chain employs TRBV18 and TRBJ1-2; checking the TCRdb D call of TRBD1 is not possible without DNA. This CDR3 has 14 residues. The germline V gene has CDR1 KGHSH and CDR2 LQKENI. The CDR3 sequence: CASSPEGRGYGYTF.

V gene TRBV6-5 combines with J gene TRBJ2-1; as DNA is missing, the TRBD1 call by TCRdb cannot be tested. The CDR3 length is 13 residues. Germline loops: CDR1 MNHEY, CDR2 SVGAGI. The CDR3: CASSFNNRGPQFF.

The chain links TRBV12-3 or TRBV12-4 to TRBJ2-7; the TCRdb call, TRBD2, lacks DNA for checking. The CDR3 consists of 16 residues. CDR3 residues: CASGSGLADNSYEQYF.

The rearrangement joins TRBV4-1 to TRBJ1-1; TCRdb names TRBD1, which stays unverified in the absence of DNA. The CDR3 spans 14 residues. Germline lookup yields CDR1 MGHRA and CDR2 YSYEKL. The CDR3: CASSETGGNTEAFF.

The J gene is TRBJ1-5, the V gene TRBV27. Germline V gene lookup returns CDR1 MNHEY and CDR2 SMNVEV (reference sequence). This CDR3 region has 15 residues. CDR3 sequence: CASSFQLDSNQPQHF.

The chain combines TRBV11-2 with TRBJ2-1. Germline CDR1 reads SGHAT; CDR2 reads FQNNGV. The CDR3 length is 11 residues. The CDR3 is CASSLVGRLFF.

The V call is TRBV28, the J call TRBJ2-5; the TRBD1 assignment by TCRdb is unverifiable without DNA. CDR1 and CDR2 from the germline V gene are MDHEN and SYDVKM. This CDR3 contains 15 residues. The CDR3 loop is CASSLFGTGGETQYF.

The chain employs TRBV12-3 or TRBV12-4 and TRBJ2-7. CDR3 size: 11 residues. The CDR3 loop reads CASSFGWEQYF.

This chain uses TRBV6-1 with TRBJ1-2. Germline CDR1 MNHNS, CDR2 SASEGT. This CDR3 has 15 amino acids. CDR3 residues: CASSERGRASQGYTF.

The chain employs TRBV29-1 and TRBJ2-1; TCRdb designates TRBD1, a call that cannot be tested without DNA. Germline loops: CDR1 SQVTM, CDR2 ANQGSEA. The CDR3 has 15 amino acids. The CDR3: CSVEDRRGPGGEQFF.

The chain links TRBV12-3 or TRBV12-4 to TRBJ2-7; TCRdb's D gene call, TRBD2, goes unchecked for lack of DNA. This CDR3 has 14 amino acids. CDR3 sequence reads: CASSPGGVQYEQYF.

The V gene is TRBV5-6, the J gene TRBJ2-1; as DNA is missing, the TRBD1 call by TCRdb cannot be tested. Germline CDR1 reads SGHDT; CDR2 reads YYEEEE. The CDR3 is made up of 15 amino acids. Here the CDR3 reads CASSSYWGGYNEQFF.

The gene calls are TRBV12-3 or TRBV12-4 and TRBJ1-1; TCRdb names TRBD1, which stays unverified in the absence of DNA. The CDR3 is made up of 15 amino acids. This chain's CDR3 is CASSSPGQVNTEAFF.

The rearrangement uses TRBV4-3 and TRBJ1-5. The germline CDR1 and CDR2 sequences are LGHNA and YSLEER. The CDR3 is 17 amino acids. The CDR3 here is CASSQDVPTDSNQPQHF.